This T cell receptor beta chain was observed in a study of shared clonotypes between healthy human individuals. Naive CD8 cells lacked CD45RO and underwent positive selection for CCR7, leaving out terminally differentiated effector memory CD45RA+ cells. The data were produced by immunoSEQ multiplex PCR, yet TCRdb's version contains in-frame clones alone and is incomplete. The sample lists more than 2 million clones; 93% were seen once. The length of the CDR3 is 19 residues. Per germline, CDR1 SGHRS and CDR2 YFSETQ. Losses at the gene ends were 4 bases for V and 6 bases for J; bases not matched to a gene: 17.

The V gene is TRBV5-1, the J gene TRBJ2-1, with 12 bases that match TRBD2. The material sequenced was naive CD8+ T cells from PBMCs. The origin of this receptor is a man aged 18-30 years in good health. Some clones in this sample may be carry-over from other donors' samples. The CDR3 loop reads CASSQPGQSLAGGVNEQFF. In DNA form, the CDR3 reads TGCGCCAGCAGCCAACCGGGACAGTCACTAGCGGGAGGTGTCAATGAGCAGTTCTTC.